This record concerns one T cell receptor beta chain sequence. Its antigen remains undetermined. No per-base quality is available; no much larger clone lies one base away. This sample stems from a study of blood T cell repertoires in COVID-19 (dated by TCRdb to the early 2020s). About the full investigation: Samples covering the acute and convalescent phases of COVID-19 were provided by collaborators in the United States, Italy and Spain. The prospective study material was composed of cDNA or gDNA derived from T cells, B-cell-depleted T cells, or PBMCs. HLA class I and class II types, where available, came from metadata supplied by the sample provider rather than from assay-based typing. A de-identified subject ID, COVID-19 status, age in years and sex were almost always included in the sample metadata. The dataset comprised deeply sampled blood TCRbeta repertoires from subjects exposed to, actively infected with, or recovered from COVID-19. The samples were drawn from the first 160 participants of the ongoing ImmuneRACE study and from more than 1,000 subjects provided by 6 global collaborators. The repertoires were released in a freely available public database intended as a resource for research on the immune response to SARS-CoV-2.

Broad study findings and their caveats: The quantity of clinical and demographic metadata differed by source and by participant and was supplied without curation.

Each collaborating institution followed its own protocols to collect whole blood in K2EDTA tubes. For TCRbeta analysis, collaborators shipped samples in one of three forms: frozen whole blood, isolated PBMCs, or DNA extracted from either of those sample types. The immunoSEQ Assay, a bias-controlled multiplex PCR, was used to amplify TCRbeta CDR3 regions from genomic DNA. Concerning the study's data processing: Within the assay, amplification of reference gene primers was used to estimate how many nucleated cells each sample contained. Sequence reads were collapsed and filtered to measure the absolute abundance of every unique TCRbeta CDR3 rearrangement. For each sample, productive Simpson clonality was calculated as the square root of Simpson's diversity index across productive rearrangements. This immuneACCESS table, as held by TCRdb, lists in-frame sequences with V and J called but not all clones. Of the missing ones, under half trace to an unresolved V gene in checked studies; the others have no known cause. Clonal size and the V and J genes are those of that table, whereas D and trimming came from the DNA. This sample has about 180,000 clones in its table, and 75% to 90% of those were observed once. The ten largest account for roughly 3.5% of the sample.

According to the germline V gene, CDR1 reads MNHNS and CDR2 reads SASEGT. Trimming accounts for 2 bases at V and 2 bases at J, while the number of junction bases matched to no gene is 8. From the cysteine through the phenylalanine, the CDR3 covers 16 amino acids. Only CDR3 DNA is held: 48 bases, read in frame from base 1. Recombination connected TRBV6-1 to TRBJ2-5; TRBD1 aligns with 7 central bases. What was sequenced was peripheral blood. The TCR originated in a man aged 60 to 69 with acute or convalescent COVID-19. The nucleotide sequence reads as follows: TGTGCCAGCAGTGAACCCGGCAGGGGGTATCAAGAGACCCAGTACTTC. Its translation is CASSEPGRGYQETQYF.